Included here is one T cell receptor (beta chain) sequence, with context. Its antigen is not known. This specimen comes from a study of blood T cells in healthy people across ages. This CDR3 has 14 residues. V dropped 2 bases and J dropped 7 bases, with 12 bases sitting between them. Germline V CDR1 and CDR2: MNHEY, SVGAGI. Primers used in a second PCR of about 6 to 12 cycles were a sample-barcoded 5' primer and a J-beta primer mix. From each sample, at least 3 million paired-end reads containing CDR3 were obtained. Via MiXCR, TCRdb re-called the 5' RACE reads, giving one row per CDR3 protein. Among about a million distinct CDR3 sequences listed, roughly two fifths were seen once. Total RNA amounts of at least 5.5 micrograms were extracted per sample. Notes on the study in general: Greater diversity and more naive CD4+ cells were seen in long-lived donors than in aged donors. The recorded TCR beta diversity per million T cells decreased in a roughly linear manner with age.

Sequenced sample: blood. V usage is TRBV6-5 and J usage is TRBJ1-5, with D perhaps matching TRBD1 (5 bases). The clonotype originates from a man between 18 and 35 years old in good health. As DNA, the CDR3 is TGTGCCAGCAGTTACGGGGGGAAAGGGCAGCCCCAGCATTTT. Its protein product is CASSYGGKGQPQHF.